This TCR beta chain was retrieved from a study of T-cell memory formation after mild COVID-19. In the study overall: TCR clusters mostly belonged to single donors. Study-level results: There were some responding clones in pre-infection memory, which suggested that cross-reactive memory had joined. Clones that contracted from day 15 to 85 were balanced CD4/CD8, while later expanders leaned CD4+.

V was pared by 5 bases and J by 8 bases, with 3 bases of the junction left unmatched. The CDR3 length is 13 residues. Germline CDR1 is DFQATT and CDR2 is SNEGSKA (reference sequence). One entry per CDR3 protein, called by TCRdb with MiXCR from the 5' RACE reads. This sample has roughly 500,000 distinct CDR3 sequences, with approximately 20% found just once. About this clonotype: Antigen: not known.

The TCR comes from an adult woman who had mild COVID-19 (a few samples of this study predate the infection). Cell type and time point are not known. Sequencing was carried out using PBMCs or a T cell subset sorted from them (not recorded which). V is TRBV20-1 and J is TRBJ1-6; 10 positions agree with TRBD1. CDR3 residues: CSALGTGDSPLHF. The CDR3 nucleotides are TGCAGTGCTTTAGGGACAGGGGATTCACCCCTCCACTTT.